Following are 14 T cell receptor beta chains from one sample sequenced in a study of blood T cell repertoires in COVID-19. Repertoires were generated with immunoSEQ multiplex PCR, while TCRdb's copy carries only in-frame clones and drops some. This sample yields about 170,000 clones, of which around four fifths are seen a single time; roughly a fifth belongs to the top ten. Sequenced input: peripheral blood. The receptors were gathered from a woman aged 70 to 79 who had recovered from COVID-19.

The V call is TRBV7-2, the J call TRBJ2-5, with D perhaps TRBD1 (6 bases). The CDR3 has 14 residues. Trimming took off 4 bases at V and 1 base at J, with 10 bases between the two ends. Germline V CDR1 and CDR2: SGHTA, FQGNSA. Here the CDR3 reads CASSYGQIQETQYF. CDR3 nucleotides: TGTGCCAGCAGCTACGGACAGATCCAAGAGACCCAGTACTTC. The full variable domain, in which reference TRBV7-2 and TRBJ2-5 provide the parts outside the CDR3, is GAGVSQSPSNKVTEKGKDVELRCDPISGHTALYWYRQSLGQGLEFLIYFQGNSAPDKSGLPSDRFSAERTGGSVSTLTIQRTQQEDSAVYLCASSYGQIQETQYFGPGTRLLVL.

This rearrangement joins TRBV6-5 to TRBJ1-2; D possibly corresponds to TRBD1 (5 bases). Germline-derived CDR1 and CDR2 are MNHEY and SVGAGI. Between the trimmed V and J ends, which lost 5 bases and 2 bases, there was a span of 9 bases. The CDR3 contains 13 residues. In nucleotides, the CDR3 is TGTGCCAGCAGTCCCAGGGAAAACTATGGCTACACCTTC. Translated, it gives CASSPRENYGYTF.

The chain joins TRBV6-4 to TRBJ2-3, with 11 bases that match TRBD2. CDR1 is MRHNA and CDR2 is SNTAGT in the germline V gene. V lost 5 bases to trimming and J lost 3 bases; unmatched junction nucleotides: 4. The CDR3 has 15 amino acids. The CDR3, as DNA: TGTGCCAGCAGTCGACTAGCGGGATGGACAGATACGCAGTATTTT. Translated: CASSRLAGWTDTQYF.

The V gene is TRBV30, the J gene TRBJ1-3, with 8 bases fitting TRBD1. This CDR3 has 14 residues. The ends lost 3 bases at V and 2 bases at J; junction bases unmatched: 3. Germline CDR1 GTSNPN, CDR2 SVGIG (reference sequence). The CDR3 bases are TGTGCCTGGAGGCGGACAGGGCCTGGAAACACCATATATTTT. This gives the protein CAWRRTGPGNTIYF.

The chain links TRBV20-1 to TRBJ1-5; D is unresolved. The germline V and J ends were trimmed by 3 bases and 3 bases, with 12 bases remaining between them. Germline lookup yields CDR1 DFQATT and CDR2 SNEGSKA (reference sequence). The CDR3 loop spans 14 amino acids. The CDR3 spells CSASILAPNQPQHF. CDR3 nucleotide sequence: TGCAGTGCTAGTATTCTGGCCCCCAATCAGCCCCAGCATTTT.

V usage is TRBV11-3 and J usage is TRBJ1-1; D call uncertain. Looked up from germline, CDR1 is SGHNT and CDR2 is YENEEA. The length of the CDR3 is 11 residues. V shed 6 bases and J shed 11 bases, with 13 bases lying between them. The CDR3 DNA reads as TGTGCCAGCAGGGCGGCCTCGGGGGCTTTCTTT. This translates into CASRAASGAFF.

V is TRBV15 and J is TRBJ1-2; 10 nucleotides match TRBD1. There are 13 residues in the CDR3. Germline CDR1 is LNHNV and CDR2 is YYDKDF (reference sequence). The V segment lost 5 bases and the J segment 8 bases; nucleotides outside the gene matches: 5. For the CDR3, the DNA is TGTGCCACCAGCCAGGGACAGGGGCTAGGCTACACCTTC. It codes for CATSQGQGLGYTF.

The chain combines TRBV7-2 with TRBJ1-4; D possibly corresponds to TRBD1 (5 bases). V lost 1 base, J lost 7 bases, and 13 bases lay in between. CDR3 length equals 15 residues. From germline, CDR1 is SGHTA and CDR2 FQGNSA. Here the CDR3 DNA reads TGTGCCAGCAGCTTAGGGGCGGGGGTCGGTGAAAAACTGTTTTTT. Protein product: CASSLGAGVGEKLFF.

CDR3 DNA sequence: TGTGCCAGCAGCCGCCCTCATGGGGGGGTCTACGAGCAGTACTTC. As protein: CASSRPHGGVYEQYF. The chain employs TRBV6-5 and TRBJ2-7; 7 bases fit TRBD2. V gave up 6 bases and J gave up 3 bases; unmatched junction bases: 11. The CDR3 extends over 15 amino acids. Per the germline V gene, CDR1 is MNHEY and CDR2 is SVGAGI.

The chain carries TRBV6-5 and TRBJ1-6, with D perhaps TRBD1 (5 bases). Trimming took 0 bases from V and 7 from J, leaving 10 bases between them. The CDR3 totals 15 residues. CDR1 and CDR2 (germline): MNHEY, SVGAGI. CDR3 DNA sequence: TGTGCCAGCAGTTACTCGGCCCCAGGGAATTCACCCCTCCACTTT. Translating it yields CASSYSAPGNSPLHF.

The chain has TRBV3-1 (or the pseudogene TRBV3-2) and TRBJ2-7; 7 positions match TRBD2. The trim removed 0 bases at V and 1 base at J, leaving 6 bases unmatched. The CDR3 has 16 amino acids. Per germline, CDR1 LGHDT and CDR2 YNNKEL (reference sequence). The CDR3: CASSQDLAAKSYEQYF. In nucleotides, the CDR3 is TGTGCCAGCAGCCAAGACCTAGCGGCCAAATCCTACGAGCAGTACTTC.

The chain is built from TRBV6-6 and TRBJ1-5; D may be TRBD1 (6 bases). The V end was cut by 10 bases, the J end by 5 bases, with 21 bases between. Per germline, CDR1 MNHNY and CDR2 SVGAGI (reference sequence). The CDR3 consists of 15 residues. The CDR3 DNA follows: TGTGCCACCCCACGGCAGGGGAGCTCGGATCAGCCCCAGCATTTT. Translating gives CATPRQGSSDQPQHF.

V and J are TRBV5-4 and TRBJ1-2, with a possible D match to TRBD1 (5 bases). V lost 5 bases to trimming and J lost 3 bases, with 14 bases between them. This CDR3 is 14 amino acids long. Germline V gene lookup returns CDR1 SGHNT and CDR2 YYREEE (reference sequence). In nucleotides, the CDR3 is TGTGCCAGCAGTTCGGGGCGGGGGGACTATGGCTACACCTTC. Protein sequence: CASSSGRGDYGYTF. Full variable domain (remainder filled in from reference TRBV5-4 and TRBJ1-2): ETGVTQSPTHLIKTRGQQVTLRCSSQSGHNTVSWYQQALGQGPQFIFQYYREEENGRGNFPPRFSGLQFPNYSSELNVNALELDDSALYLCASSSGRGDYGYTFGSGTRLTVV.

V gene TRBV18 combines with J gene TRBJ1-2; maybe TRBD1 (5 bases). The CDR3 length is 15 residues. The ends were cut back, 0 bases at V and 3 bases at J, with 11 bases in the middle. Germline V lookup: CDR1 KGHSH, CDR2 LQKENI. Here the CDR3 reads CASSPPGQGYYGYTF. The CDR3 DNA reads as TGTGCCAGCTCACCACCGGGGCAGGGCTACTATGGCTACACCTTC.